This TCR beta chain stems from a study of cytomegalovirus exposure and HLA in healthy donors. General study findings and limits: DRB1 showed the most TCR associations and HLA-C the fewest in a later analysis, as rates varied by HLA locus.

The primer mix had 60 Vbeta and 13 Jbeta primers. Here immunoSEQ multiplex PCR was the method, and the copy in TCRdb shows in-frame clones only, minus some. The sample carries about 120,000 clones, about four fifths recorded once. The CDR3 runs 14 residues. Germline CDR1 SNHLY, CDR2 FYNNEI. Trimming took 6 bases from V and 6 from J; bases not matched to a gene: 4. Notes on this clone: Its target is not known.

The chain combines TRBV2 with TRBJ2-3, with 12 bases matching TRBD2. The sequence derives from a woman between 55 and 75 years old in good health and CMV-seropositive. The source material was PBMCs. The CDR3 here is CASRTSGSWDTQYF. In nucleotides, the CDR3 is TGTGCCAGCAGGACTAGCGGGAGTTGGGATACGCAGTATTTT.